This T cell receptor (beta chain) was obtained from a study of blood T cell repertoires in COVID-19 (TCRdb year 2020). For context, the study as a whole: Samples from collaborators originated in the United States, Italy and Spain and spanned both the acute and convalescent phases of COVID-19. The prospective study material was composed of cDNA or gDNA derived from T cells, B-cell-depleted T cells, or PBMCs. Subjects who had been exposed to COVID-19, were actively infected with it, or had recovered from it provided the deeply sampled blood TCRbeta repertoires that made up the dataset. The repertoires were made available in a free public database intended to serve as a resource for research on the immune response to SARS-CoV-2. Samples were obtained from the ongoing ImmuneRACE study (first 160 participants) and from about 1,300 subjects provided by 6 global collaborators. Nearly every sample came with metadata listing a de-identified subject ID, COVID-19 status, age in years and sex. Where HLA class I and class II types were available, the types were taken from metadata supplied by the sample provider, not from assay-based typing. Points the paper makes about the study in general: Clinical and demographic metadata were provided uncurated, with the amount varying by source and participant.

Collaborating institutions collected whole blood in K2EDTA tubes following their own protocols. For TCRbeta analysis, collaborators shipped samples as frozen whole blood, isolated PBMCs, or DNA extracted from either of those sample types. Details on this clone: The target of this receptor is not known. No much larger clone is present one base from it, and per-base qualities are unavailable.

Per the germline V gene (reference sequence), LNHDA is the CDR1 and SQIVND is the CDR2. V lost 3 bases and J lost 3 bases, and the count of bases not matched to a germline gene is 10. From the cysteine up to the phenylalanine, the CDR3 has a length of 18 residues. CDR3 DNA is the only sequence kept; it has 54 bases, read in frame from the first base. TCRbeta CDR3 regions were amplified from genomic DNA by means of the immunoSEQ Assay, a bias-controlled multiplex PCR. On the study's bioinformatics: Within the assay, amplification of reference gene primers was used to estimate how many nucleated cells each sample contained. To quantify the absolute abundance of each unique TCRbeta CDR3 rearrangement, sequence reads were collapsed and filtered. For each sample, productive Simpson clonality was calculated by taking the square root of Simpson's diversity index across productive rearrangements. The table was pulled from immuneACCESS by TCRdb, which kept in-frame rearrangements only. Such tables lose some clones; where checked, under half of the loss comes from unresolved V genes, and the rest has no known cause. That table is the source of V, J and clone size, and D and trimming were worked out from the DNA. Present in this sample are 100,000 to 120,000 clones, over 60% of which were seen just once. The top ten clones comprise around 4% of the sample.

What was sequenced was peripheral blood. The chain employs TRBV19 and TRBJ2-3, with 12 bases matching TRBD2. The sequence was collected from a woman aged 80 or older with acute or convalescent COVID-19. DNA sequence: TGTGCCAGTAGTATTAGGCTAGCGGGAGGGCTGATAACAGATACGCAGTATTTT. The translation is CASSIRLAGGLITDTQYF.